The clone carrying this T cell receptor (beta chain) was seen a handful of times. These data are taken from a study of shared clonotypes between healthy human individuals. V dropped 5 bases and J dropped 8 bases, with 9 bases sitting between them. Per germline, CDR1 SQVTM and CDR2 ANQGSEA. The CDR3 length is 10 residues. Generated by immunoSEQ multiplex PCR, the TCRdb table keeps only in-frame clones and is missing some. The table has about 1.1 million clones, around 77% seen once; the top ten hold 0.85% to 1%. The origin of this receptor is a man younger than 35 in good health. Some clones in this sample may be carry-over from other donors' samples. The chain employs TRBV29-1 and TRBJ1-1; D remains unclear. Sequencing was done on a sample of memory CD4+ T cells from PBMCs. Subset specified: CD45RA-negative fraction. The CDR3 protein is CSVYTEEAFF. As DNA, the CDR3 is TGCAGCGTTTATACTGAAGAAGCTTTCTTT.